The 18 T cell receptor beta chains in this list originate from one sample, sequenced in a study of blood T cells in healthy people across ages. A second PCR of roughly 7 to 11 cycles used a sample-barcoded 5' primer and a J-beta primer mix. In TCRdb, the 5' RACE reads were re-called with MiXCR into one record per CDR3 protein. This sample carries some 890,000 distinct CDR3 sequences, approximately 32% of them seen once, and the ten largest clones take 10%. This same sample was also taken into another study, of T cells of mothers and their children.

The sequencing sample was made of blood. The receptors here all came from a woman aged 40 to 50 in good health.

The chain couples TRBV5-6 to TRBJ2-1; 8 nucleotides align to TRBD1. Germline values: CDR1 SGHDT, CDR2 YYEEEE. J lost 8 bases, V lost 4 bases, and 11 bases had no gene match. The CDR3 extends over 15 amino acids. The CDR3 region has the DNA TGTGCCAGCAGCCCGAAGGGACAGGTATTCTATGAGCAGTTCTTC. Protein sequence: CASSPKGQVFYEQFF.

This clonotype was found a few times. The junction departs from germline at one end; a sequencing error may be responsible. The chain uses TRBV28 and TRBJ2-3; D perhaps matches TRBD2 (5 bases). CDR3 length: 14 amino acids. From germline, CDR1 is MDHEN and CDR2 SYDVKM. As DNA, the CDR3 is TGTGCCAGCAGTTTCAGGCTAGCTGCAGATACGCGGTATTTT. Encoded protein: CASSFRLAADTRYF.

This clonotype was detected ten times or more. The gene calls are TRBV6-5 and TRBJ1-2; D not resolved. The CDR3 contains 12 residues. Trimming pared 8 bases from V and 4 bases from J, leaving 11 bases between. Germline V lookup: CDR1 MNHEY, CDR2 SVGAGI. The CDR3 DNA follows: TGTGCCAGCCCCCAAGCGTCCTATGGCTACACCTTC. This codes for CASPQASYGYTF.

The table lists this clonotype with many counts. The chain links TRBV10-3 to TRBJ1-6, with TRBD1 matching 9 bases. V shed 3 bases, J shed 11 bases, and the junction held 8 bases outside the gene matches. Germline V gene data show CDR1 as ENHRY and CDR2 as SYGVKD. The CDR3 loop spans 15 amino acids. The CDR3 DNA sequence: TGTGCCATCAGTGACTCGGGACAGGGACAGGCACCCCTCCACTTT. This translates into CAISDSGQGQAPLHF.

This sequence joins TRBV27 and TRBJ2-1; TRBD1 matches 10 bases. CDR1 is MNHEY and CDR2 is SMNVEV in the germline V gene (reference sequence). The CDR3 is made up of 18 amino acids. The V gene end was trimmed by 7 bases and the J gene end by 1 base; junction bases not matched to a gene: 13. CDR3 bases: TGTGCCAGCACCCCCGGGGGACAGGGGTTTTTTTCCTACAATGAGCAGTTCTTC. Residues: CASTPGGQGFFSYNEQFF.

This clonotype was detected many times. V usage is TRBV27 and J usage is TRBJ2-7, with 11 bases fitting TRBD1. Germline values: CDR1 MNHEY, CDR2 SMNVEV (reference sequence). Trimming took 4 bases from V and 0 from J; bases not matched to a gene: 17. CDR3 size: 20 residues. CDR3 residues: CASSYIKGQGVPGSSYEQYF. The CDR3 DNA reads as TGTGCCAGCAGTTATATTAAGGGACAGGGGGTCCCCGGGAGCTCCTACGAGCAGTACTTC.

With respect to this clonotype: An end of the junction does not agree with germline; a read error may underlie this. J is TRBJ2-7 and V is TRBV4-1; 8 positions agree with TRBD2. Germline V gene lookup returns CDR1 MGHRA and CDR2 YSYEKL. This CDR3 comprises 16 residues. Here the CDR3 DNA reads TGCGTCAGCAGCCTCTCCGTCCCGGGAGGGCACCCCGAGCAGTACTTC. Protein product: CVSSLSVPGGHPEQYF.

V is TRBV5-4 and J is TRBJ2-5, with 9 bases lining up with TRBD2. The length of the CDR3 is 15 residues. Per the germline V gene, CDR1 is SGHNT and CDR2 is YYREEE (reference sequence). With V trimmed by 5 bases and J by 11 bases, 16 bases remained unmatched. CDR3 nucleotides: TGTGCCAGCAGGTTTAGCGGGGGTGATTACAATGAGCAGTACTTC. Translating gives CASRFSGGDYNEQYF.

Only a few counts were recorded for this clonotype. The V call is TRBV14, the J call TRBJ2-3; no reliable D call. The germline gives CDR1 SGHDN, CDR2 FVKESK. CDR3 size: 14 residues. V was shortened by 4 bases and J by 4 bases, with 12 bases between the two germline ends. CDR3: CASSRASGADTQYF. The CDR3, as DNA: TGTGCCAGCAGCCGGGCTAGTGGCGCAGATACGCAGTATTTT. Using reference TRBV14 and TRBJ2-3 for the parts outside the CDR3, the full variable domain is EAGVTQFPSHSVIEKGQTVTLRCDPISGHDNLYWYRRVMGKEIKFLLHFVKESKQDESGMPNNRFLAERTGGTYSTLKVQPAELEDSGVYFCASSRASGADTQYFGPGTRLTVL.

This clonotype appeared many times. This chain links TRBV27 with TRBJ2-1; 9 bases are shared with TRBD1. From germline, CDR1 is MNHEY and CDR2 SMNVEV (reference sequence). J gave up 1 base and V 8 bases, and 6 bases lay outside the gene matches. This CDR3 is 15 amino acids long. The CDR3 DNA reads as TGTGCCAGCTCCTACAGGGGGCGATCCTACAATGAGCAGTTCTTC. Its translation: CASSYRGRSYNEQFF.

The chain is built from TRBV5-1 and TRBJ2-4, with a tentative D call TRBD1 (6 bases). The better agreement between TRBJ2-7 and the DNA end casts doubt on the J call. The CDR3 has 15 residues. The germline gives CDR1 SGHRS, CDR2 YFSETQ. DNA of the CDR3: TGCGCCAGCAGCTCGACCGGGACATCTCCCTACGAGCAGTACTTC. It specifies CASSSTGTSPYEQYF.

This clonotype showed up just a few times. The chain is built from TRBV15 and TRBJ1-2, with unresolved D. The ends were cut back, 0 bases at V and 7 bases at J, with 15 bases in the middle. This CDR3 region has 15 residues. Germline-derived CDR1 and CDR2 are LNHNV and YYDKDF (reference sequence). DNA for the CDR3: TGTGCCACCAGCAGAGATCACACCTCGACCTTTGGCTACACCTTC. It specifies CATSRDHTSTFGYTF.

The CDR3 here is CASSPWTGQRDQPQHF. The CDR3 region has the DNA TGTGCCAGCAGCCCATGGACAGGGCAGCGGGATCAGCCCCAGCATTTT. V gene TRBV3-1 combines with J gene TRBJ1-5; TRBD1 matches 8 bases. The CDR3 has 16 residues. Germline CDR1 reads LGHDT; CDR2 reads YNNKEL (reference sequence). Trimming removed 4 bases from V and 5 bases from J; junction bases left unmatched: 10. Supplemented by reference TRBV3-1 and TRBJ1-5, the full variable domain reads DTAVSQTPKYLVTQMGNDKSIKCEQNLGHDTMYWYKQDSKKFLKIMFSYNNKELIINETVPNRFSPKSPDKAHLNLHINSLELGDSAVYFCASSPWTGQRDQPQHFGDGTRLSIL.

This clonotype was picked up many times. The gene calls are TRBV7-2 and TRBJ1-1; D not certain. Trimming cost V 4 bases and J 7 bases, with 13 bases left between them. The CDR3 covers 13 residues. Germline CDR1 reads SGHTA; CDR2 reads FQGNSA. In nucleotides, the CDR3 is TGTGCCAGCAGCTCGCTCCGCGCGGGTGAAGCTTTCTTT. It is translated as CASSSLRAGEAFF.

This chain joins TRBV9 and TRBJ1-4; 8 nucleotides agree with TRBD1. The CDR3 loop spans 15 amino acids. V lost 3 bases to trimming and J lost 8 bases; unmatched junction nucleotides: 9. Per the germline V gene, CDR1 is SGDLS and CDR2 is YYNGEE. This CDR3 reads CASSAMAGGDEKLFF. In nucleotides, the CDR3 is TGTGCCAGCAGCGCAATGGCAGGGGGCGACGAAAAACTGTTTTTT.

The chain has TRBV28 and TRBJ1-1; 11 nucleotides align to TRBD1. Trimming removed 6 bases from V and 0 bases from J; junction bases left unmatched: 9. The CDR3 sequence is 17 residues long. From germline, CDR1 is MDHEN and CDR2 SYDVKM. For the CDR3, the DNA is TGTGCCAGCAGCCTAACCGGGACAGGGGGTATGAACACTGAAGCTTTCTTT. Its protein is CASSLTGTGGMNTEAFF.

This clonotype occurred a few times. Since a much larger clone is just one base distant, this may be a read error. The gene calls are TRBV30 and TRBJ1-1; D gene uncertain. This CDR3 has 14 amino acids. Trimming left V 4 bases short and J 1 base short, with 13 bases between. In germline, CDR1 is GTSNPN, CDR2 SVGIG (reference sequence). In DNA, the CDR3 is TGTGCCTGGAAGAGCGACCTAAAGAACACTGAAGCTTTCTTT. Its protein product is CAWKSDLKNTEAFF.

This chain joins TRBV28 and TRBJ2-7; possibly TRBD2 for D (5 bases). The CDR3 contains 15 residues. Trimming took off 6 bases at V and 0 bases at J, with 15 bases between the two ends. Germline V lookup: CDR1 MDHEN, CDR2 SYDVKM. In DNA form, the CDR3 reads TGTGCCAGCAGGGCAGAAAGGAGGAGCTCCTACGAGCAGTACTTC. This codes for CASRAERRSSYEQYF.